Listed here are 20 T cell receptor beta chains from one sample, sequenced in a study of Tregs in tolerant kidney transplant recipients. Data came from immunoSEQ multiplex PCR; TCRdb stores just in-frame clones and leaves some out. The repertoire holds over 50,000 clones, with 80% to 90% as singletons. Material: Tregs from blood, obtained before the transplant. The receptors derive from a human donor who received a combined kidney and bone marrow transplant.

This CDR3 is CASTLRSGLAEGNEQFF. The CDR3 DNA sequence: TGTGCCAGCACCCTGCGAAGCGGGCTAGCGGAGGGAAATGAGCAGTTCTTC. The chain has TRBV7-2 and TRBJ2-1; 7 bases are a match to TRBD2. The CDR3 contains 17 residues. V dropped 7 bases and J dropped 7; count of bases not matched to a gene: 19. The germline V gene encodes CDR1 SGHTA and CDR2 FQGNSA.

The genes are TRBV30 and TRBJ1-1, with 10 bases fitting TRBD1. V was pared by 3 bases and J by 5 bases, with 0 bases of the junction left unmatched. The CDR3 extends over 12 amino acids. The germline gives CDR1 GTSNPN, CDR2 SVGIG (reference sequence). CDR3 protein: CAWRDRGTEAFF. The DNA of the CDR3 is TGTGCCTGGAGGGACAGGGGGACTGAAGCTTTCTTT.

This clone was recorded a few times. This chain joins TRBV7-9 and TRBJ2-7, with a possible D match to TRBD2 (5 bases). The length of the CDR3 is 15 residues. CDR1 is SEHNR and CDR2 is FQNEAQ in the germline V gene (reference sequence). V lost 4 bases to trimming and J lost 2 bases, with 15 bases between them. In nucleotides, the CDR3 is TGTGCCAGCAGCTACTCACCCCTGCGGGCCTACGAGCAGTACTTC. Protein product: CASSYSPLRAYEQYF.

DNA of the CDR3: TGCGCCAGCAGCCCGGACAGGGGGTCAGATACGCAGTATTTT. This codes for CASSPDRGSDTQYF. This rearrangement joins TRBV5-1 to TRBJ2-3; 10 bases line up with TRBD1. The CDR3 is 14 residues long. The J segment lost 4 bases and the V segment lost 4 bases, leaving 3 bases of the junction unmatched. The V gene's germline CDR1 is SGHRS and CDR2 YFSETQ.

The gene calls are TRBV4-1 and TRBJ2-7, with D possibly TRBD2 on 7 matching bases. Per the germline V gene, CDR1 is MGHRA and CDR2 is YSYEKL. V lost 0 bases to trimming and J lost 2 bases, with 14 bases between them. This CDR3 has 16 amino acids. The CDR3 here is CASSQEAGEGAYEQYF. CDR3 nucleotides: TGCGCCAGCAGCCAAGAGGCGGGGGAGGGGGCCTACGAGCAGTACTTC.

This clone was recorded only once. The chain joins TRBV25-1 to TRBJ1-1, with D tentatively TRBD1 (5 bases). The CDR3 loop spans 12 amino acids. Germline values: CDR1 MGHDK, CDR2 SYGVNS. The V end was cut by 8 bases, the J end by 2 bases, with 9 bases between. The CDR3 here is CASSRGNTEAFF. CDR3 nucleotide sequence: TGTGCCAGCTCACGGGGCAACACTGAAGCTTTCTTT.

V gene TRBV10-3 combines with J gene TRBJ2-3, with D hard to call. V was trimmed by 5 bases and J by 0 bases, leaving 15 bases between them. Germline values: CDR1 ENHRY, CDR2 SYGVKD. CDR3 length: 16 amino acids. CDR3 sequence (DNA): TGTGCCATCAGTAAAAGGGCCCTTCAGAGCACAGATACGCAGTATTTT. It specifies CAISKRALQSTDTQYF.

The rearrangement links TRBV6-1 to TRBJ1-5; D call uncertain. This CDR3 contains 15 residues. The V end lost 10 bases, the J end lost 10 bases, and 26 bases lay between the germline ends. Germline V CDR1 and CDR2: MNHNS, SASEGT. In DNA form, the CDR3 reads TGTGCCACCTCATTGAGCGGGCAGTTTCAATCCCCCCAGCATTTT. Protein product: CATSLSGQFQSPQHF.

This clone came up once. This chain connects TRBV25-1 to TRBJ1-2, with D tentatively TRBD1 (6 bases). This CDR3 has 12 residues. Germline CDR1 MGHDK, CDR2 SYGVNS. Trimming took 6 bases from V and 8 from J, leaving 13 bases between them. CDR3 sequence (DNA): TGTGCCAGCAGAGGACAGCTGTGGGGCTACACCTTC. This sequence encodes CASRGQLWGYTF.

The chain combines TRBV28 with TRBJ2-7; 9 nucleotides align to TRBD1. The CDR3 has 14 amino acids. The V gene's germline CDR1 is MDHEN and CDR2 SYDVKM. V shed 6 bases and J 7 bases; nucleotides not matched to a gene: 10. The CDR3 protein is CASSRDRASREQYF. The CDR3 coding sequence is TGTGCCAGCAGCCGGGACAGGGCCTCGAGGGAGCAGTACTTC.

The CDR3 protein is CATSIGGTTRSGANVLTF. The DNA for the CDR3 is TGTGCCACCAGCATCGGAGGGACCACCCGGTCTGGGGCCAACGTCCTGACTTTC. J is TRBJ2-6 and V is TRBV15; D might be TRBD2 (6 bases). V was trimmed by 4 bases and J by 1 base, leaving 17 bases between them. Germline CDR1 reads LNHNV; CDR2 reads YYDKDF (reference sequence). CDR3 length equals 18 residues.

This clone was counted a single time. The genes are TRBV6-6 and TRBJ1-4; D uncertain. Germline lookup yields CDR1 MNHNY and CDR2 SVGAGI (reference sequence). CDR3 length: 15 amino acids. Trimming removed 6 bases from V and 4 bases from J, with 15 bases in between. CDR3 in DNA: TGTGCCAGCAGCCCCCCGACGGGGATTAATGAAAAACTGTTTTTT. Amino acid sequence: CASSPPTGINEKLFF.

The chain recombines TRBV21-1 with TRBJ1-5; the tabulated D call, TRBD1, remains unverified against the DNA. TRBV21-1 is a recognized pseudogene. This CDR3 has 18 amino acids. CDR3 DNA: TGTGCCAGCAGCAAAGTAAAGGCTCCTACAGTTAGCAATCAGCCCCAGCATTTT. It yields the protein CASSKVKAPTVSNQPQHF.

The genes are TRBV27 and TRBJ2-1; 9 nucleotides line up with TRBD2. CDR1 and CDR2 from the germline V gene are MNHEY and SMNVEV (reference sequence). The CDR3 covers 15 residues. V lost 2 bases and J lost 7; bases outside the gene matches: 6. CDR3 sequence: CASSLKASGMNEQFF. The CDR3 DNA reads as TGTGCCAGCAGTTTAAAGGCTAGCGGGATGAATGAGCAGTTCTTC.

The rearrangement links TRBV12-5 to TRBJ2-3; D is unresolved. V lost 1 base to trimming and J lost 2 bases, with 7 bases between them. CDR1 and CDR2 from the germline V gene are LGHNT and FRNRAP. The length of the CDR3 is 14 residues. In DNA form, the CDR3 reads TGTGCTAGTGGTTTGGGGACCTCCACAGATACGCAGTATTTT. Its protein is CASGLGTSTDTQYF.

V is TRBV10-2 and J is TRBJ2-5, with TRBD2 identical over 7 bases. This CDR3 comprises 15 residues. V shed 5 bases and J 2 bases; nucleotides not matched to a gene: 8. Germline-derived CDR1 and CDR2 are WSHSY and SAAADI. The CDR3 bases are TGCGCCAGCAGTCCCCGGGGAGGGAGGCAAGAGACCCAGTACTTC. The encoded protein is CASSPRGGRQETQYF.

V usage is TRBV15 and J usage is TRBJ1-5, with D possibly TRBD1 on 5 matching bases. Germline V gene sequence: CDR1 LNHNV, CDR2 YYDKDF (reference sequence). Trimming pared 5 bases from V and 5 bases from J, leaving 13 bases between. The CDR3 is made up of 14 amino acids. CDR3 nucleotide sequence: TGTGCCACCAGCGACGGGACCCTCGATCAGCCCCAGCATTTT. It codes for CATSDGTLDQPQHF.

The rearrangement uses TRBV7-9 and TRBJ1-1; tentative D call: TRBD1 (6 bases). V lost 1 base and J 4 bases, leaving 13 bases between the germline ends. This CDR3 has 15 residues. Germline lookup yields CDR1 SEHNR and CDR2 FQNEAQ (reference sequence). The CDR3: CASSLGNRASTEAFF. CDR3 sequence (DNA): TGTGCCAGCAGCTTAGGAAACAGGGCGAGCACTGAAGCTTTCTTT.

The chain joins TRBV11-3 to TRBJ2-1, with 11 bases identical to TRBD2. The CDR3 is 14 amino acids. The germline CDR1 and CDR2 sequences are SGHNT and YENEEA. The V and J ends lost 1 base and 7 bases, in that order; junction bases with no gene match: 0. The chain's CDR3 is CASSLGLAGNEQFF. For the CDR3, the DNA is TGTGCCAGCAGCTTAGGACTAGCGGGGAATGAGCAGTTCTTC.

J is TRBJ1-5 and V is TRBV4-3; D might be TRBD1 (6 bases). Trimming shortened V by 0 bases and J by 7 bases, and 10 bases separated the two germline ends. Per germline, CDR1 LGHNA and CDR2 YSLEER. The CDR3 covers 14 residues. CDR3 sequence reads: CASSQEKGDQPQHF. In DNA form, the CDR3 reads TGCGCCAGCAGCCAAGAGAAGGGGGACCAGCCCCAGCATTTT.